This T cell receptor beta chain comes out of a study of blood T cell repertoires in COVID-19 (dated by TCRdb to about 2020). A note on the overall study: The collaborator samples originated in the United States, Italy and Spain and spanned the acute and convalescent phases of COVID-19. The material from the prospective study consisted of cDNA or gDNA derived from T cells, B-cell-depleted T cells, or PBMCs. Deeply sampled blood TCRbeta repertoires from subjects exposed to, actively infected with, or recovered from COVID-19 were included in the dataset. A freely available public database, intended as a resource for researchers studying the immune response to SARS-CoV-2, is where the repertoires were released. Samples were obtained from the ongoing ImmuneRACE study (first 160 participants) and from 1,254 subjects provided by 6 global collaborators. The sample metadata nearly always contained a de-identified subject ID, COVID-19 status, age in years and sex. Where available, HLA class I and class II types were taken from metadata supplied by the sample provider and were not determined by assay-based typing.

The collaborating institutions used their own protocols to collect whole blood in K2EDTA tubes. For TCRbeta analysis, collaborators shipped samples as frozen whole blood, isolated PBMCs, or DNA extracted from either of those sample types. This clone was recorded only once. Its antigen is currently not known. Base qualities are not at hand, and no much larger clone is one base apart. TCRbeta CDR3 regions were amplified from genomic DNA using the immunoSEQ Assay, a bias-controlled multiplex PCR. The authors processed their data as follows. Nucleated cell counts per sample were estimated from amplification of reference gene primers within the assay. To quantify the absolute abundance of each unique TCRbeta CDR3 rearrangement, sequence reads were collapsed and filtered. For each sample, productive Simpson clonality was calculated as the square root of Simpson's diversity index over productive rearrangements. TCRdb holds this immuneACCESS table with in-frame rearrangements only. Some clones are missing; in checked studies, unresolved V genes explain under half, and the rest has no known cause. V, J and clone size are taken as reported in that table, and D and trimming were inferred from the DNA itself. The sample data list 99,000 or so clones, and roughly 80% of these were observed just once. The ten largest clones take up 2.5% to 4% of the sample.

General conclusions and limits of the study: The amount of clinical and demographic metadata varied by source and participant and was provided uncurated.

Sample: peripheral blood. This TCR was sampled from a woman at least 80 years old with active or convalescent COVID-19.

The bases read TGTGCCAGCAGCCCCCCTGTGGTGGCGGGGGCAAACAATGAGCAGTTCTTC. It translates to CASSPPVVAGANNEQFF. The chain is made from TRBV2 and TRBJ2-1, and the D gene may be TRBD2, 7 bases matching. CDR1 and CDR2 are drawn from the germline V gene: SNHLY, FYNNEI. The CDR3 spans 17 residues, from the cysteine through the phenylalanine. The sequence is cut down to CDR3 DNA, 51 bases in frame from base 1. Between the V and J ends, shortened by 6 bases and 5 bases respectively, the junction contains 23 bases.